These 6 T cell receptor beta chains share one sample of origin, sequenced in a study of shared clonotypes between healthy human individuals. TCRdb's copy holds only in-frame clones and misses some; the assay was immunoSEQ multiplex PCR. The repertoire holds around 750,000 clones, with approximately 79% as singletons. Sequencing was performed on memory CD4+ T cells sorted from blood. Indicated subset: CD45RA-negative fraction. Every receptor here comes from a woman in her 30s in good health.

V and J are TRBV5-1 and TRBJ2-1, with D perhaps matching TRBD1 (6 bases). Germline V gene data show CDR1 as SGHRS and CDR2 as YFSETQ. This CDR3 has 15 residues. V dropped 4 bases and J dropped 5 bases, with 16 bases sitting between them. In DNA, the CDR3 is TGCGCCAGCAGCATACAGGGAAGGTCGGACAATGAGCAGTTCTTC. Its protein product is CASSIQGRSDNEQFF.

This clone has only one observation. For the CDR3, the DNA is TGCAGCGTCCCGGGGAAGTTAGGGGGAGGAGATGAGCAGTTCTTC. It translates to CSVPGKLGGGDEQFF. The chain recombines TRBV29-1 with TRBJ2-1; D is possibly TRBD1 or TRBD2 (6 bases each). CDR3 length: 15 residues. Germline CDR1 is SQVTM and CDR2 is ANQGSEA. With 6 bases removed from V and 8 bases from J, the gap between germline ends came to 23 bases.

This chain uses TRBV28 with TRBJ1-1; D gene unclear. Trimming removed 2 bases at V and 7 bases at J, with 11 bases between. CDR3 length equals 13 residues. The germline V gene encodes CDR1 MDHEN and CDR2 SYDVKM. CDR3 in DNA: TGTGCCAGCAGTTTAGGGTCCCGAGGTGAAGCTTTCTTT. Its protein is CASSLGSRGEAFF.

This chain links TRBV4-1 with TRBJ2-5; no clear D. V was shortened by 0 bases and J by 5 bases, with 10 bases between the two germline ends. Per germline, CDR1 MGHRA and CDR2 YSYEKL. The CDR3 spans 14 residues. The CDR3 is CASSQDERRETQYF. The DNA of the CDR3 is TGCGCCAGCAGCCAAGATGAGCGTCGGGAGACCCAGTACTTC.

CDR3 residues: CASRRELAGGETQYF. The DNA for the CDR3 is TGTGCCAGCAGACGCGAGCTAGCGGGAGGGGAGACCCAGTACTTC. This chain links TRBV2 with TRBJ2-5; 12 bases are a match to TRBD2. Trimming at V came to 6 bases and at J to 5 bases, leaving 7 bases not matched to a gene. The CDR3 consists of 15 residues. The V gene's germline CDR1 is SNHLY and CDR2 FYNNEI.

The rearrangement links TRBV9 to TRBJ1-2; D call uncertain. V lost 3 bases, J lost 4 bases, and 16 bases lay in between. Germline assignment: CDR1 SGDLS and CDR2 YYNGEE. CDR3 length equals 15 residues. CDR3 protein: CASSEAHDGSYGYTF. The CDR3 DNA follows: TGTGCCAGCAGCGAGGCTCATGACGGATCCTATGGCTACACCTTC.